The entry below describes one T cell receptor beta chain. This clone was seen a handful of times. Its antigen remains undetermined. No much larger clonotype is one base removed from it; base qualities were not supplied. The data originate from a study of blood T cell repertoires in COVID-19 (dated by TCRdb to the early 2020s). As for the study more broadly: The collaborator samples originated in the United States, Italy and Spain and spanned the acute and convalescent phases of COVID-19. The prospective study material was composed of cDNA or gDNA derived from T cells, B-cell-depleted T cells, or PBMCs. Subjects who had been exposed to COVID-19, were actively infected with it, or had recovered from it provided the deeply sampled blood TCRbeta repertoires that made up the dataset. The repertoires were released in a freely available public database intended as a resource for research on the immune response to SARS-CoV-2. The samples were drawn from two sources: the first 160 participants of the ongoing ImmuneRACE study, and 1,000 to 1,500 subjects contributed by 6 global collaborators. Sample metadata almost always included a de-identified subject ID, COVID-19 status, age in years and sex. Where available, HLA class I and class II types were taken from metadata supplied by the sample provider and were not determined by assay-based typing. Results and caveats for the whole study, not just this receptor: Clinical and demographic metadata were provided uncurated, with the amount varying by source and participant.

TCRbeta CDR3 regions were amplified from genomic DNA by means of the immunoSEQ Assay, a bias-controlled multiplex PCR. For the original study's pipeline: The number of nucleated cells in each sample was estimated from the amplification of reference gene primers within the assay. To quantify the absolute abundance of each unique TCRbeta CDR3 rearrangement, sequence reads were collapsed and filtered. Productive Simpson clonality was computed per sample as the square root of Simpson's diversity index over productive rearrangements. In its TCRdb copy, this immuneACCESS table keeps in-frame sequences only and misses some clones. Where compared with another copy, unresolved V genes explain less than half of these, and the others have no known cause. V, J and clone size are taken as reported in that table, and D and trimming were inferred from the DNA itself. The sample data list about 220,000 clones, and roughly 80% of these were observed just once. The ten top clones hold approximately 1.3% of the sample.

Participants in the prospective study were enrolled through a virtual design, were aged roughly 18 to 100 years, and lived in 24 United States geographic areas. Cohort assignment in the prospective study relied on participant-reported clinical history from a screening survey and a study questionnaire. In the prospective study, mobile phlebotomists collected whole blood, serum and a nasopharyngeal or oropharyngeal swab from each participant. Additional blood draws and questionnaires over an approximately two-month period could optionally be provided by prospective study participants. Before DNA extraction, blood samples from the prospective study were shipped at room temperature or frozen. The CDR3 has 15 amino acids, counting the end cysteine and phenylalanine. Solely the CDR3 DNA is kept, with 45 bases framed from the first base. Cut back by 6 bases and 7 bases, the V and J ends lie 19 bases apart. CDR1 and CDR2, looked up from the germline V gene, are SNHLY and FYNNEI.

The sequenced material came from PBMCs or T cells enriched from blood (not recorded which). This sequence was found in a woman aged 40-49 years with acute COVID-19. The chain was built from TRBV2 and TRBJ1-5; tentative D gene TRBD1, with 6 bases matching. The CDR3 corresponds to CASRGQLGAYQPQHF. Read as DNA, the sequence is TGTGCCAGCAGGGGACAATTGGGTGCGTACCAGCCCCAGCATTTT.